These T cell receptor beta chains were read from a single sample in a study of long-term antiretroviral therapy in people with HIV. The protocol was immunoSEQ multiplex PCR, while the TCRdb copy is restricted to in-frame clones and leaves out a portion. There are 25,000 to 35,000 clones in the sample; 80% to 95% occur only once, and less than 5% lies in the top ten. The material sequenced was unsorted PBMCs, taken 3.1 years after starting antiretroviral therapy. The origin of the receptors is a man younger than 35 with HIV. The CDR3 runs from the conserved cysteine through the conserved F or W. D genes are given only for firm matches. Part of the rows lack a size; the others show once, few, many or a class for expanded clones.

abundance	len	j_gene	d_gene	v_gene	CDR3aa	CDR3nt
.	13	TRBJ2-3	.	TRBV2	CASSEGPADTQYF	TGTGCCAGCAGTGAAGGCCCAGCAGATACGCAGTATTTT
.	15	TRBJ2-1	TRBD2	TRBV2	CASSERGGGALEQFF	TGTGCCAGCAGTGAACGGGGCGGGGGGGCCCTTGAGCAGTTCTTC
.	13	TRBJ1-2	.	TRBV13	CASSSGSPYGYTF	TGTGCCAGCAGCTCCGGGTCCCCCTATGGCTACACCTTC
.	11	TRBJ1-2	.	TRBV29-1	CSASGGFGYTF	TGCAGCGCCTCTGGGGGCTTCGGCTACACCTTC
.	19	TRBJ2-4	.	TRBV2	CASSEAHREGALGKNIQYF	TGTGCCAGCAGTGAAGCCCACAGGGAGGGCGCCTTAGGCAAAAACATTCAGTACTTC
.	17	TRBJ2-3	TRBD1	TRBV18	CASSPSQQGASTDTQYF	TGTGCCAGCTCACCCAGCCAACAGGGGGCGAGCACAGATACGCAGTATTTT
.	12	TRBJ1-1	.	TRBV30	CAWIPMYTEAFF	TGTGCCTGGATTCCCATGTACACTGAAGCTTTCTTT
few	15	TRBJ2-3	.	TRBV9	CASSPDLGRADTQYF	TGTGCCAGCAGCCCCGATCTGGGGCGGGCAGATACGCAGTATTTT
.	12	TRBJ2-7	.	TRBV4-3	CASSQAGNEQYF	TGCGCCAGCAGCCAAGCTGGAAACGAGCAGTACTTC
.	18	TRBJ2-1	.	TRBV5-6	CASSGPVLRDGAYNEQFF	TGTGCCAGCAGCGGGCCGGTCCTCCGGGACGGAGCCTACAATGAGCAGTTCTTC
.	13	TRBJ1-1	.	TRBV19	CASSIGGDTEAFF	TGTGCCAGTAGTATCGGAGGGGACACTGAAGCTTTCTTT
.	17	TRBJ2-1	.	TRBV27	CASSSLVAPSSYNEQFF	TGTGCCAGCAGCTCCTTGGTCGCTCCTAGCTCCTACAATGAGCAGTTCTTC
.	14	TRBJ2-4	.	TRBV9	CASSVEGGGDIQYF	TGTGCCAGCAGCGTAGAAGGTGGAGGAGACATTCAGTACTTC
.	12	TRBJ1-6	.	TRBV11-2	CASSQRISPLHF	TGTGCCAGCAGCCAAAGGATTTCACCCCTCCACTTT
.	12	TRBJ2-5	TRBD2	TRBV29-1	CSVQGGVETQYF	TGCAGCGTTCAGGGAGGGGTGGAGACCCAGTACTTC
.	15	TRBJ2-1	TRBD2	TRBV11-1	CASSPRLAAYNEQFF	TGTGCCAGCAGCCCCCGACTAGCTGCCTACAATGAGCAGTTCTTC
once	13	TRBJ1-5	.	TRBV15	CATSREKSKPQHF	TGTGCCACCAGCAGAGAAAAATCGAAGCCCCAGCATTTT
.	14	TRBJ2-4	TRBD2	TRBV13	CASSPAGEFNIQYF	TGTGCCAGCAGCCCGGCGGGGGAATTTAACATTCAGTACTTC
.	13	TRBJ2-5	.	TRBV9	CASSAGIQETQYF	TGTGCCAGCAGCGCAGGGATTCAAGAGACCCAGTACTTC
.	14	TRBJ2-5	.	TRBV4-1	CASSQDPGEETQYF	TGCGCCAGCAGCCAAGATCCGGGGGAAGAGACCCAGTACTTC
.	14	TRBJ2-2	.	TRBV7-3	CASSLNQGTGELFF	TGTGCCAGCAGCTTAAATCAGGGGACCGGGGAGCTGTTTTTT
.	13	TRBJ2-1	.	TRBV7-2	CASSLGRANEQFF	TGTGCCAGCAGCCTGGGGAGAGCCAATGAGCAGTTCTTC
.	13	TRBJ2-7	.	TRBV7-2	CASSLRGIYEQYF	TGTGCCAGCAGCTTAAGGGGAATCTACGAGCAGTACTTC
.	16	TRBJ2-5	.	TRBV5-1	CASSFTPSRWQETQYF	TGCGCCAGCAGCTTCACCCCCAGTCGGTGGCAAGAGACCCAGTACTTC
.	11	TRBJ2-7	.	TRBV6-5	CASSDGYEQYF	TGTGCCAGCAGTGACGGGTACGAGCAGTACTTC
.	16	TRBJ1-1	.	TRBV10-3	CAISESPQGTNTEAFF	TGTGCCATCAGTGAGTCGCCTCAGGGGACGAACACTGAAGCTTTCTTT
.	13	TRBJ2-3	.	TRBV11-2	CASSLWVTDTQYF	TGTGCCAGCAGCTTATGGGTCACAGATACGCAGTATTTT
.	14	TRBJ2-7	.	TRBV27	CASSLTASVYEQYF	TGTGCCAGCAGTTTAACCGCTAGCGTCTACGAGCAGTACTTC
.	15	TRBJ1-5	TRBD1	TRBV19	CASSISPQGAQPQHF	TGTGCCAGTAGTATATCCCCCCAGGGGGCTCAGCCCCAGCATTTT
.	15	TRBJ2-3	TRBD2	TRBV11-2	CASTSGTRGTDTQYF	TGTGCCAGCACTAGCGGGACTAGGGGCACAGATACGCAGTATTTT
.	14	TRBJ2-1	.	TRBV7-8	CASSSEGSNHEQFF	TGTGCCAGCAGCTCCGAGGGTTCCAACCATGAGCAGTTCTTC
.	13	TRBJ2-1	.	TRBV7-9	CASRGVKHNEQFF	TGTGCCAGCAGGGGCGTAAAACACAATGAGCAGTTCTTC
once	15	TRBJ1-5	.	TRBV9	CASSLTALSDQPQHF	TGTGCCAGCAGCCTTACAGCACTAAGCGATCAGCCCCAGCATTTT
.	13	TRBJ2-1	.	TRBV11-3	CASSEGDGNEQFF	TGTGCCAGCAGCGAAGGGGATGGAAATGAGCAGTTCTTC
.	10	TRBJ2-7	.	TRBV7-9	CASGLDEQYF	TGTGCCAGCGGTTTGGACGAGCAGTACTTC
.	12	TRBJ2-1	.	TRBV4-3	CASSSPLNEQFF	TGCGCCAGCAGCAGTCCTCTAAATGAGCAGTTCTTC
.	15	TRBJ2-5	TRBD2	TRBV5-4	CASSQLASYQETQYF	TGTGCCAGCAGCCAACTAGCGTCGTACCAAGAGACCCAGTACTTC
.	16	TRBJ2-1	TRBD2	TRBV27	CASSPGLAGPYNEQFF	TGTGCCAGCAGTCCAGGACTAGCGGGGCCCTACAATGAGCAGTTCTTC
.	13	TRBJ2-1	TRBD2	TRBV28	CASSPGLAGVQFF	TGTGCCAGCAGCCCCGGACTAGCGGGGGTACAGTTCTTC
few	17	TRBJ2-1	TRBD2	TRBV27	CASTGTSGRIEPNGQFF	TGTGCCAGCACCGGGACTAGCGGGAGGATCGAGCCCAATGGGCAGTTCTTC
.	16	TRBJ1-5	.	TRBV6-6	CASSFPNWESNQPQHF	TGTGCCAGCAGTTTCCCCAACTGGGAGAGCAATCAGCCCCAGCATTTT
.	16	TRBJ1-1	.	TRBV18	CASSPPYQGRIAEAFF	TGTGCCAGCTCACCACCTTATCAGGGTCGGATCGCTGAAGCTTTCTTT
.	14	TRBJ2-1	TRBD1	TRBV7-9	CASSYGQVYNEQFF	TGTGCCAGCAGCTACGGACAGGTCTACAATGAGCAGTTCTTC
.	15	TRBJ1-1	.	TRBV23-1	CASSQLADMNTEAFF	TGCGCCAGCAGTCAATTGGCAGACATGAACACTGAAGCTTTCTTT
.	15	TRBJ1-2	TRBD1	TRBV9	CASSVRTGGGNGYTF	TGTGCCAGCAGCGTCCGGACAGGGGGAGGCAATGGCTACACCTTC
.	14	TRBJ1-1	.	TRBV6-1	CASRLRKRDTEAFF	TGTGCCAGCAGACTTCGGAAAAGGGACACTGAAGCTTTCTTT
.	13	TRBJ1-1	.	TRBV11-1	CASSGRWDTEAFF	TGTGCCAGCAGCGGGAGGTGGGACACTGAAGCTTTCTTT
.	14	TRBJ2-3	.	TRBV5-1	CASSQGPSTDTQYF	TGCGCCAGCAGTCAGGGCCCTAGCACAGATACGCAGTATTTT
.	16	TRBJ2-6	.	TRBV4-2	CASSQDRGSGANVLTF	TGTGCCAGCAGCCAAGATCGGGGGTCTGGGGCCAACGTCCTGACTTTC
.	16	TRBJ1-2	TRBD1	TRBV19	CASSIQTGNWVYGYTF	TGTGCCAGTAGTATCCAGACAGGGAATTGGGTCTATGGCTACACCTTC
.	14	TRBJ1-5	.	TRBV2	CASSEASGNQPQHF	TGTGCCAGCAGTGAAGCCTCAGGGAATCAGCCCCAGCATTTT
few	11	TRBJ2-7	.	TRBV5-5	CASSLGLEQYF	TGTGCCAGCAGCTTGGGACTCGAGCAGTACTTC
.	13	TRBJ1-5	.	TRBV6-6	CASSPDPVQPQHF	TGTGCCAGCAGTCCCGACCCTGTTCAGCCCCAGCATTTT
once	14	TRBJ1-1	TRBD1	TRBV7-6	CASSLADRATEAFF	TGTGCCAGCAGCTTAGCCGACAGGGCCACTGAAGCTTTCTTT
.	14	TRBJ2-5	TRBD2	TRBV5-6	CASSFLAGQETQYF	TGTGCCAGCAGCTTTCTAGCGGGACAAGAGACCCAGTACTTC
.	13	TRBJ1-1	.	TRBV11-3	CASSLGLGNEAFF	TGTGCCAGCAGCTTAGGCCTAGGAAACGAGGCTTTCTTT
.	20	TRBJ2-3	TRBD1	TRBV4-2	CASSPTRGIPAQSGADTQYF	TGTGCCAGCAGCCCTACCAGGGGGATCCCGGCACAGTCAGGGGCAGATACGCAGTATTTT
.	13	TRBJ1-3	.	TRBV11-3	CASSLDLGNTIYF	TGTGCCAGCAGCTTAGATCTTGGAAACACCATATATTTT